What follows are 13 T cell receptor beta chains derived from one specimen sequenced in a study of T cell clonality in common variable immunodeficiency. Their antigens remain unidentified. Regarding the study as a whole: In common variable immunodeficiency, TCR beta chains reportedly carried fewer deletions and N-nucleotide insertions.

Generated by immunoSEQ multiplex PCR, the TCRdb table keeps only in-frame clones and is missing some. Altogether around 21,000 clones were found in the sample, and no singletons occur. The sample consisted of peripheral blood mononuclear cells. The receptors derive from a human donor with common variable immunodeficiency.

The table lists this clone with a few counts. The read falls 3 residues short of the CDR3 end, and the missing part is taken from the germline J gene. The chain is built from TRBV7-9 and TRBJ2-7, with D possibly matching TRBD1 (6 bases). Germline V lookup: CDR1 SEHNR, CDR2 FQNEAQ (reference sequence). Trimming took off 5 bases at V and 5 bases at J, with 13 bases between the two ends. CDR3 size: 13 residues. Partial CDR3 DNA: TGTGCCAGCAGCCCGGACTGGGGGCACGAG. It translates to CASSPDWGHE. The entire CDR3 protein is CASSPDWGHEQYF.

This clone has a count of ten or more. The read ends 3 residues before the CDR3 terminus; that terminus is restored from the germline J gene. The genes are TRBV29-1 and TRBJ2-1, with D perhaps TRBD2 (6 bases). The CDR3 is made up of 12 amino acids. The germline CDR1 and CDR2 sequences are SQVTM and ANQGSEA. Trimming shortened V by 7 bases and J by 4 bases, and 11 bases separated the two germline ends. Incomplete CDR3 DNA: TGCAGCGGTGGGACTGATTACAATGAG. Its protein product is CSGGTDYNE. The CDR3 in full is CSGGTDYNEQFF.

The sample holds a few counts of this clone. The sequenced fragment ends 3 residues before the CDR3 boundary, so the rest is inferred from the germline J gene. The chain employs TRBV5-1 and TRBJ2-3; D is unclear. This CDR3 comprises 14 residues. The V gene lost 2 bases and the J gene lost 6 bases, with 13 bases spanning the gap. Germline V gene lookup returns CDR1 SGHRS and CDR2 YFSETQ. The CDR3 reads CASSLTSERDTQYF. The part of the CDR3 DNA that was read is TGCGCCAGCAGCTTAACCTCTGAAAGGGATACG.

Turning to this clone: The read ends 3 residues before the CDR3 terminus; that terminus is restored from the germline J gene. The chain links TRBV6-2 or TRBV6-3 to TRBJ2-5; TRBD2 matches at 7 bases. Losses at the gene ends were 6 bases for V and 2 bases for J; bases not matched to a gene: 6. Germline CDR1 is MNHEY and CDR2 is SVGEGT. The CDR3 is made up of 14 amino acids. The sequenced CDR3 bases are TGTGCCAGCAGCCCGACTAGCTATCAAGAGACC. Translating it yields CASSPTSYQET. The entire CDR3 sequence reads CASSPTSYQETQYF.

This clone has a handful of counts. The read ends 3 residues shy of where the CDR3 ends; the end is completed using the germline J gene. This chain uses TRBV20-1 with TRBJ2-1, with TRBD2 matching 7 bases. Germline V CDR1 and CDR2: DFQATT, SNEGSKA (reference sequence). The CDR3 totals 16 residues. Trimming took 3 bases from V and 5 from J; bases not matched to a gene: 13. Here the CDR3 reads CSARVPSGYIDNEQFF. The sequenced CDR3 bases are TGCAGTGCTAGGGTACCTAGCGGTTATATAGACAATGAG.

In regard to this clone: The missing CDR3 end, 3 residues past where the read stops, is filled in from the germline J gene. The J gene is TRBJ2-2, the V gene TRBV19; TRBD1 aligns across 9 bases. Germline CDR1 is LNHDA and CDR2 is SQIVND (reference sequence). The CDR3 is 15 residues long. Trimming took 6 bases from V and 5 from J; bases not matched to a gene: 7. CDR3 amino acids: CASRGTGYETGELFF. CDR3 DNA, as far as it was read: TGTGCCAGTAGAGGGACAGGGTATGAAACCGGGGAG.

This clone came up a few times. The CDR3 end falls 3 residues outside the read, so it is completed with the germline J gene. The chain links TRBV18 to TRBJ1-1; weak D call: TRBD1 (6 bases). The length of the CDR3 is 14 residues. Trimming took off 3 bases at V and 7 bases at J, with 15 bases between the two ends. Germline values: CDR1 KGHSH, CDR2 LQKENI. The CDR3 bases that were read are TGTGCCAGCTCACCGTTAGGGGGGGCCTTTGAA. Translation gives CASSPLGGAFE. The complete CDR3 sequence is CASSPLGGAFEAFF.

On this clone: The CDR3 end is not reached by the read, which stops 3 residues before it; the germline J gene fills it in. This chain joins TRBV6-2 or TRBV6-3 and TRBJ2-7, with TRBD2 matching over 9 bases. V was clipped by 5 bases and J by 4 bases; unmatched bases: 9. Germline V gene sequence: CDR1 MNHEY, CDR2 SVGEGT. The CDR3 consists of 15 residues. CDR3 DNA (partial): TGTGCCAGCAGTGCCTCATGGCTAGCGGGATACGAG. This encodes CASSASWLAGYE. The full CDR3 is CASSASWLAGYEQYF.

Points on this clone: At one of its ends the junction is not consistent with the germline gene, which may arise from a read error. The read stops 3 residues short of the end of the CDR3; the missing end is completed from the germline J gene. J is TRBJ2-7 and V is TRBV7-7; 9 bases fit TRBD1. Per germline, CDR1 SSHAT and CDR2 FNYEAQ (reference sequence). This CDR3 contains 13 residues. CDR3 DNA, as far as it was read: TGTGCTAGCAGCTCCGGGACAGGGCTCGAG. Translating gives CASSSGTGLE. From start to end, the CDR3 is CASSSGTGLEQYF. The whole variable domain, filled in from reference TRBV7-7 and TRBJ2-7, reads GAGVSQSPRYKVTKRGQDVTLRCDPISSHATLYWYQQALGQGPEFLTYFNYEAQPDKSGLPSDRFSAERPEGSISTLTIQRTEQRDSAMYRCASSSGTGLEQYFGPGTRLTVT.

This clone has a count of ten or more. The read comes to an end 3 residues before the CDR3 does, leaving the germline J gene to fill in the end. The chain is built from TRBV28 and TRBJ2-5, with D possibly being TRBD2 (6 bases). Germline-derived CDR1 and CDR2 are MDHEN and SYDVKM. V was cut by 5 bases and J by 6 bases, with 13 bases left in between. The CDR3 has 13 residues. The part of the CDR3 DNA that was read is TGTGCCAGCAGTCCCAATAGCGGAAAGACC. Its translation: CASSPNSGKT. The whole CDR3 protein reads CASSPNSGKTQYF.

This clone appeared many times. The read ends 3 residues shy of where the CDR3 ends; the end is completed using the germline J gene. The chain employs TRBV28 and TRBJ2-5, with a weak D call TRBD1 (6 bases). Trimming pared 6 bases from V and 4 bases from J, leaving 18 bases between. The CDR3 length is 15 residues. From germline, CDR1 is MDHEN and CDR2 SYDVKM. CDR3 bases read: TGTGCCAGCAGCTTGGGAGCCGGACAGAGAGAGACC. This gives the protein CASSLGAGQRET. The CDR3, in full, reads CASSLGAGQRETQYF.

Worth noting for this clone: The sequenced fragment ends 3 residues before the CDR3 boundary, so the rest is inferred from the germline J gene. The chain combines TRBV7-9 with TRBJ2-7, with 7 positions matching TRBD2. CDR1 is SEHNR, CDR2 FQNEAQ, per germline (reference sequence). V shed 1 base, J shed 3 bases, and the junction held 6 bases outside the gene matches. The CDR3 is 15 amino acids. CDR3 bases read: TGTGCCAGCAGCTTAGTTTGGGCTAGCGGCTACGAG. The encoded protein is CASSLVWASGYE. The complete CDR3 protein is CASSLVWASGYEQYF.

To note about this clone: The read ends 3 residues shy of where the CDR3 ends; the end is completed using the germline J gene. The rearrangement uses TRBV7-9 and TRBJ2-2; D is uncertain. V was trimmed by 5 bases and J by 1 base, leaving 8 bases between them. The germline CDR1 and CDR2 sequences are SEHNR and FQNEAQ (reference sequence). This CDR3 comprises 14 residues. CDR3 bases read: TGTGCCAGCAGCCCCCACAGGAACACCGGGGAG. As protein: CASSPHRNTGE. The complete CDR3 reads CASSPHRNTGELFF.